This T cell receptor beta chain was captured by sequencing in a study of shared clonotypes between healthy human individuals. Study-level background: Per donor, three plates held CD4 naive cells, three held CD4 memory, two held CD8 naive and one held CD8 memory.

The CDR3 sequence is 12 residues long. V lost 1 base and J 5 bases, leaving 6 bases between the germline ends. CDR1 and CDR2 (germline): SEHNR, FQNEAQ (reference sequence). Profiling relied on immunoSEQ multiplex PCR, and the TCRdb table lists in-frame clones only, not all of them. The repertoire has roughly 770,000 clones, 96% of them found once; the top ten carry about 0.21%. In the case of this clone: Its antigen is as yet unknown. The identical CDR3 is also encoded by other nucleotide sequences in the sample.

It was CD45RO-negative cells, positively selected for CCR7, that made up naive CD8 cells, with terminally differentiated effector memory CD45RA+ cells excluded. Study results and limitations: Compared with memory subsets, naive subsets generally had larger estimated richness.

Sample: naive CD8+ T cells sorted from blood. This sequence was found in a man aged 25 to 45 in good health. The rearrangement uses TRBV7-9 and TRBJ2-7; D is perhaps TRBD1 (5 bases). CDR3 amino acids: CASSLEGDEQYF. The CDR3 bases are TGTGCCAGCAGCTTAGAAGGGGACGAGCAGTACTTC.